This T cell receptor beta chain was sequenced in a study of blood T cell repertoires in COVID-19. Study-wide background: There were acute and convalescent COVID-19 samples, and they came from the United States, Italy and Spain.

Unmatched junction bases numbered 9, after V lost 4 bases and J lost 6 bases. The germline gives CDR1 KGHSH, CDR2 LQKENI. The CDR3 is 14 residues long. Methods used by the authors: Nucleated cell number was recorded as an estimate derived from reference gene primer amplification. Profiled with immunoSEQ multiplex PCR; TCRdb holds only in-frame clones, not every one. V and J calls and clone size are as listed in that table; D and trimming were resolved from the DNA. The table records around 230,000 clones, about 90% of them present only once. Living in about two dozen US areas, the participants were between roughly 18 and 90 years of age. Donors were grouped by their self-reported clinical history.

The sample comprised PBMCs or T cells enriched from blood (not recorded which). The gene calls are TRBV18 and TRBJ2-7; 7 bases align to TRBD2. The origin of this receptor is a middle-aged woman with acute COVID-19. CDR3 amino acids: CASSQIPTSAEQYF. The DNA for the CDR3 is TGTGCCAGCTCACAAATACCCACTAGCGCCGAGCAGTACTTC.